This TCR beta chain is from a study of blood T cells in healthy people across ages. V lost 5 bases and J 6 bases, leaving 11 bases between the germline ends. The CDR3 length is 13 residues. With a J-beta primer mix and a sample-barcoded 5' primer, a second PCR ran 7 to 11 cycles. Each CDR3 protein gets one entry after TCRdb re-called the 5' RACE reads with MiXCR. The sample yields approximately 800,000 distinct CDR3 sequences, approximately 35% seen once. This TCR came from a man aged 18 to 35 in good health. The sample consisted of blood. The V and J genes are TRBV12-3 or TRBV12-4 and TRBJ1-5; tentatively, D is TRBD1 (5 bases). CDR3 DNA sequence: TGTGCCAGCAGTCCCAACACAGGTCAGCCCCAGCATTTT. It specifies CASSPNTGQPQHF.